This T cell receptor (beta chain) is drawn from a study of shared clonotypes between healthy human individuals. Notes on the study in general: Sharing across a few donors was seen in 4.5% to 5.5% of naive CD4 clonotypes.

Worth noting for this clone: The target antigen is unknown.

Produced via immunoSEQ multiplex PCR; TCRdb's table is partial and in-frame only. This sample has around 1.5 million clones, with 95% to 99% found just once. Trimming removed 3 bases at V and 3 bases at J, with 11 bases between. The CDR3 extends over 14 amino acids. CDR1 is LNHDA, CDR2 SQIVND, per germline (reference sequence). This TCR was recovered from a man younger than 40 in good health. The source material was naive CD4+ T cells sorted from blood. The subset here: CD45RA+ positively selected. The chain couples TRBV19 to TRBJ1-2, with D unresolved. The CDR3 spells CASSISKRHYGYTF. For the CDR3, the DNA is TGTGCCAGTAGTATTTCCAAACGGCACTATGGCTACACCTTC.